This TCR beta chain was identified in a study of graft-versus-host responses after intestinal transplantation. Overall study context: Recipients were given multivisceral, liver-intestinal, or isolated intestinal transplants. Every recipient underwent anti-thymocyte globulin induction, then tacrolimus and steroids for two to four years.

The table came from immunoSEQ multiplex PCR; TCRdb's copy has only in-frame clones and leaves some out. The sample includes about 130,000 clones, around 90% of them seen just once. Study-level results: The study associated peak circulating GvH clone levels with early post-transplant HvG declines. Where graft-donor T cell macrochimerism was present, patients had high graft-versus-host to host-versus-graft clonal ratios in allografts.

To note about this clone: What it recognizes is unknown.

Germline V gene data show CDR1 as LGHNA and CDR2 as YNFKEQ. V was clipped by 6 bases and J by 4 bases; unmatched bases: 11. This CDR3 has 16 residues. This sequence originates from a human donor who received an intestinal transplant. The material was unstimulated CD4+ T cells sorted from spleen or lymph node cells, obtained before intestinal transplant. V is TRBV4-2 and J is TRBJ2-1; 8 bases are shared with TRBD2. This chain's CDR3 is CASSYSGITLYNEQFF. DNA of the CDR3: TGTGCCAGCAGTTATAGCGGGATCACCCTATACAATGAGCAGTTCTTC.